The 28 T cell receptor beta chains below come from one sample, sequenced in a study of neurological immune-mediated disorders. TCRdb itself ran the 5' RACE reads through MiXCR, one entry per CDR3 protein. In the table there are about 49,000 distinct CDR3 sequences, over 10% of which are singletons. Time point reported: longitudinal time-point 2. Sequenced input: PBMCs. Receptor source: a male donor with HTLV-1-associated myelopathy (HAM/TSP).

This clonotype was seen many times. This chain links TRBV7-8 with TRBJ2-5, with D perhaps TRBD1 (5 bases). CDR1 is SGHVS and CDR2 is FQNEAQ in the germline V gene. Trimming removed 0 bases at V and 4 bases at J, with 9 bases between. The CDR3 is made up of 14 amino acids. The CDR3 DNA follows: TGTGCCAGCAGCTTAGCGCGCAGGGTAGAGACCCAGTACTTC. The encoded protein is CASSLARRVETQYF.

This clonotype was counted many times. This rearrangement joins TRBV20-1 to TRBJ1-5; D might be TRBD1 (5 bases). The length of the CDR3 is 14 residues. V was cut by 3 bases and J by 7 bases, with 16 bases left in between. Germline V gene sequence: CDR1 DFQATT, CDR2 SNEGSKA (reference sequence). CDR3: CSARGRERYQPQHF. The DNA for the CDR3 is TGCAGTGCTAGGGGCAGGGAAAGGTACCAGCCCCAGCATTTT.

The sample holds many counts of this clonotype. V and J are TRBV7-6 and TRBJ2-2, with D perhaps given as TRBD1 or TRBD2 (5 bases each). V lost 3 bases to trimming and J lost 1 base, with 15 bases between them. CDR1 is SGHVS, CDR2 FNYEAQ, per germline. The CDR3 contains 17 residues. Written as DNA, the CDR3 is TGTGCCAGCAGCTTCTTGACCGGGACCGAGAACACCGGGGAGCTGTTTTTT. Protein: CASSFLTGTENTGELFF.

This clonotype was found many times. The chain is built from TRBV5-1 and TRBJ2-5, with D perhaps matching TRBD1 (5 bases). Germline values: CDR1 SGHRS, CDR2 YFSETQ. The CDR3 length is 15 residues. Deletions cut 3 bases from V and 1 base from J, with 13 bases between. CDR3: CASSWALTAQETQYF. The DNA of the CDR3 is TGCGCCAGCAGCTGGGCCCTGACAGCCCAAGAGACCCAGTACTTC.

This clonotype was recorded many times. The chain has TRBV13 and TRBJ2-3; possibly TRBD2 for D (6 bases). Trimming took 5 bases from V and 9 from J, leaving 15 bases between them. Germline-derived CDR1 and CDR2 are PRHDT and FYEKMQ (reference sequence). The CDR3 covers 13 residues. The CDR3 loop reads CASSPILGGTQYF. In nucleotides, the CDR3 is TGTGCCAGCAGCCCCATCCTTGGAGGGACGCAGTATTTT.

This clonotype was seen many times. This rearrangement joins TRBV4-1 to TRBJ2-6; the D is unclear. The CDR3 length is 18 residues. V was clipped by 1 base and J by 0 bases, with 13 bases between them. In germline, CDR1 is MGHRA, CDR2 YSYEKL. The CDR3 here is CASSQAEGRSSGANVLTF. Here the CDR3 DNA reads TGCGCCAGCAGCCAAGCTGAAGGAAGAAGCTCTGGGGCCAACGTCCTGACTTTC.

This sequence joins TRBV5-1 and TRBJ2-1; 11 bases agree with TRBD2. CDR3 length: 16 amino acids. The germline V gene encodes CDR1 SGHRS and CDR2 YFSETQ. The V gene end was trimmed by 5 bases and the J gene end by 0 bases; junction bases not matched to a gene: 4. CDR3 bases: TGCGCCAGCAGGGGACTAGCGGTAGGCTCCTACAATGAGCAGTTCTTC. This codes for CASRGLAVGSYNEQFF.

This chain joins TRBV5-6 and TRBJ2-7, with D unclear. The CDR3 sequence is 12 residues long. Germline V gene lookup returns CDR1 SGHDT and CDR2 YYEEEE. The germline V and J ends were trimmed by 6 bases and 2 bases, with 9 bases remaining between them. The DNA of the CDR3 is TGTGCCAGCACCCTTGGAACCTACGAGCAGTACTTC. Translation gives CASTLGTYEQYF. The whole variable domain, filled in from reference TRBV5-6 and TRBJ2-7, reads DAGVTQSPTHLIKTRGQQVTLRCSPKSGHDTVSWYQQALGQGPQFIFQYYEEEERQRGNFPDRFSGHQFPNYSSELNVNALLLGDSALYLCASTLGTYEQYFGPGTRLTVT.

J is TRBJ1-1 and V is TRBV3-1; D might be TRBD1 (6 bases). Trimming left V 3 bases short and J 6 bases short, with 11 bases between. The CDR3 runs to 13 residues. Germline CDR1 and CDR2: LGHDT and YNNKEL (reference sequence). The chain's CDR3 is CASSHNRAPEAFF. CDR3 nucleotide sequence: TGTGCCAGCAGCCATAACAGGGCACCTGAAGCTTTCTTT.

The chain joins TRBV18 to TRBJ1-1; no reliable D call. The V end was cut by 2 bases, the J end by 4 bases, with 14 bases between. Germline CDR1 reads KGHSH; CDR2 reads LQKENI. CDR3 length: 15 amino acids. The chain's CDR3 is CASSPKGIGSTEAFF. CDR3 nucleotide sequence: TGTGCCAGCTCACCAAAGGGCATTGGGTCCACTGAAGCTTTCTTT.

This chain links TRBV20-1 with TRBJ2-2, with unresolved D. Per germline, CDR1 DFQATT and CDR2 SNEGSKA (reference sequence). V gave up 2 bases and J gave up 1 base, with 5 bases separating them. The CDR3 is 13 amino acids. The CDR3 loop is CSARSGNTGELFF. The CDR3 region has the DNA TGCAGTGCTAGATCTGGGAACACCGGGGAGCTGTTTTTT.

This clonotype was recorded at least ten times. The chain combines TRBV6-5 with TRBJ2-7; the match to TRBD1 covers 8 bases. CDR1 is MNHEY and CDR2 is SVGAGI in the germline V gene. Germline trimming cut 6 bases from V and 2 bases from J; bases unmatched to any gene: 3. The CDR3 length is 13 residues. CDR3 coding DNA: TGTGCCAGCAGAGACAGGGGACCCTACGAGCAGTACTTC. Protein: CASRDRGPYEQYF.

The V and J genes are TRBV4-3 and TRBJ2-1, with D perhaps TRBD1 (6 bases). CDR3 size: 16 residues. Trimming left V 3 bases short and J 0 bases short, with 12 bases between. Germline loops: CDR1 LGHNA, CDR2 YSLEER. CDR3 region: CASSQAHRVSYNEQFF. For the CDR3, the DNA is TGCGCCAGCAGCCAGGCTCACAGGGTCTCCTACAATGAGCAGTTCTTC.

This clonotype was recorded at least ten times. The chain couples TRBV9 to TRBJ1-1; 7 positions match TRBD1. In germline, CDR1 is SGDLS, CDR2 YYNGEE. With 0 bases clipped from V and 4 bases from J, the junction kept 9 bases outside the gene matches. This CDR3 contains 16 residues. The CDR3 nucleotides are TGTGCCAGCAGCGTAGCTTCGGGGACAGTCAGCACTGAAGCTTTCTTT. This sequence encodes CASSVASGTVSTEAFF.

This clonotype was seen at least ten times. The CDR3 nucleotides are TGTGCCATCAGCAGACAGGCCCATACGCAGTATTTT. Protein: CAISRQAHTQYF. The genes are TRBV10-3 and TRBJ2-3, with TRBD1 as a possible D gene (6 bases). The germline V gene has CDR1 ENHRY and CDR2 SYGVKD. The V end lost 6 bases, the J end lost 7 bases, and 11 bases lay between the germline ends. The CDR3 sequence is 12 residues long.

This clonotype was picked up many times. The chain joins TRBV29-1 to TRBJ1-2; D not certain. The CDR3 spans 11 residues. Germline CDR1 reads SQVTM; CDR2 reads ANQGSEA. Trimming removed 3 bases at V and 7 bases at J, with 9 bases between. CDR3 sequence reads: CSVERMGGYTF. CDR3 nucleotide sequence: TGCAGCGTTGAGCGTATGGGTGGCTACACCTTC.

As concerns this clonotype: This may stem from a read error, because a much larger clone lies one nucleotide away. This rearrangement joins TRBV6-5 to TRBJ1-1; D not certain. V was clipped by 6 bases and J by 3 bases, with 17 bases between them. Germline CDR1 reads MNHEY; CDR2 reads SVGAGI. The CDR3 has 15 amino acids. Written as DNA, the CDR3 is TGTGCCAGCAGCTCCTCCGGGCAGGTGGACACTGAAGCTTTCTTT. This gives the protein CASSSSGQVDTEAFF.

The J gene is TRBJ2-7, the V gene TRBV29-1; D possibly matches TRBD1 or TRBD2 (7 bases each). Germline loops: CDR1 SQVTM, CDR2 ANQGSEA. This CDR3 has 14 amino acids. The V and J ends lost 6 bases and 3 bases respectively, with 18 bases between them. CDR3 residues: CSVEYRGGGYEQYF. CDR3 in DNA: TGCAGCGTCGAATACAGGGGAGGGGGCTACGAGCAGTACTTC.

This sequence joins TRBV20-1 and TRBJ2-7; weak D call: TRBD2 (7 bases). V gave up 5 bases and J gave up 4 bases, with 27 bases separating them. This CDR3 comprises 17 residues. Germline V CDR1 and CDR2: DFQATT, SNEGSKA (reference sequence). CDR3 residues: CSAGSLERGANVYEQYF. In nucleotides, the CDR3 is TGCAGTGCTGGCAGCCTTGAACGGGGGGCGAATGTTTACGAGCAGTACTTC.

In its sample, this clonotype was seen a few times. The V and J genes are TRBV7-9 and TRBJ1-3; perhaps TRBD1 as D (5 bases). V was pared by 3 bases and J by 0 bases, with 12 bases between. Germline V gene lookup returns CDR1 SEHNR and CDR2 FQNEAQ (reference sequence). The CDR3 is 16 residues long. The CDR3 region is CASSLGGTLSGNTIYF. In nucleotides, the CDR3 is TGTGCCAGCAGCTTGGGGGGGACCCTCTCTGGAAACACCATATATTTT.

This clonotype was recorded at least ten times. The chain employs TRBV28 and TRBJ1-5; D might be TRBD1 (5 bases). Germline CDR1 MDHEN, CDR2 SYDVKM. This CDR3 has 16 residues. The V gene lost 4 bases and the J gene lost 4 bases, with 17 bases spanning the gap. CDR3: CASSSTREAGNQPQHF. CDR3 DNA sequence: TGTGCCAGCAGTTCAACCAGGGAGGCGGGAAATCAGCCCCAGCATTTT.

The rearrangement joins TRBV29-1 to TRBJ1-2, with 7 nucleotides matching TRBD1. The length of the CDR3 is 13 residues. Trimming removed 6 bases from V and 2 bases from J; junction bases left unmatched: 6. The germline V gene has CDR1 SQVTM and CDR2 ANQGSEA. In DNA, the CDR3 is TGCAGCGTCGCCGTGGGACAGAACTATGGCTACACCTTC. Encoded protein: CSVAVGQNYGYTF.

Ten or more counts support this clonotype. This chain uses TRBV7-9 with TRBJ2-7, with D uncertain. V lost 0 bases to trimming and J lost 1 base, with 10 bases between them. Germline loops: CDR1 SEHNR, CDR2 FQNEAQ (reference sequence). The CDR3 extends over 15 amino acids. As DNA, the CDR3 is TGTGCCAGCAGCTTAGCCCCAGAGGTATCCTACGAGCAGTACTTC. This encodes CASSLAPEVSYEQYF.

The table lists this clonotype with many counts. CDR3 loop: CASSLALQGFRSPLHF. CDR3 sequence (DNA): TGTGCCAGCAGCTTGGCGCTACAGGGGTTTCGGTCACCCCTCCACTTT. The chain links TRBV7-8 to TRBJ1-6; 7 nucleotides line up with TRBD1. V trimming: 3 bases; J trimming: 10 bases; junction bases outside the gene matches: 12. Germline CDR1 reads SGHVS; CDR2 reads FQNEAQ. The CDR3 sequence is 16 residues long.

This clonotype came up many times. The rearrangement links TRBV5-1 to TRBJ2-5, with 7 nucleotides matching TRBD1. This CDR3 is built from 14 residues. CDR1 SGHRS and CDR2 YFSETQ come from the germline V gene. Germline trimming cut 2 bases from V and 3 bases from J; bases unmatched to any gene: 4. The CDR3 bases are TGCGCCAGCAGCTTAAAGGGGGCGGAAGAGACCCAGTACTTC. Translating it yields CASSLKGAEETQYF.

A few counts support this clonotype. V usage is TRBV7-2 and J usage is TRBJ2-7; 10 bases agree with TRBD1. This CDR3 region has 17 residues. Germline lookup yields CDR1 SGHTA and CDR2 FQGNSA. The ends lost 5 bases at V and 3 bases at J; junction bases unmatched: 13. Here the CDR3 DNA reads TGTGCCAGCAGCCCCGGGACAGGGGCTTACGGTTACTACGAGCAGTACTTC. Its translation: CASSPGTGAYGYYEQYF.

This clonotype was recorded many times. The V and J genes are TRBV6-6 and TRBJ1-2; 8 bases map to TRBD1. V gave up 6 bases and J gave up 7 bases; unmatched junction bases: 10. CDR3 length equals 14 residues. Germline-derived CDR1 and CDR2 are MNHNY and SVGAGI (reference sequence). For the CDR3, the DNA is TGTGCCAGCAGCCCACCGGGACAGGTCGGTGGCTACACCTTC. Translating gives CASSPPGQVGGYTF.

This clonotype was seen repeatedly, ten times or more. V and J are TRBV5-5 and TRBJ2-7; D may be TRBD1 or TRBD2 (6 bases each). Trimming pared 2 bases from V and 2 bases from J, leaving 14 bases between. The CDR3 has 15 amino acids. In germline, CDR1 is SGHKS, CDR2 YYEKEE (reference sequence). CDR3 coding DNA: TGTGCCAGCAGCTTCGGGGTAAGGGGGGCCTACGAGCAGTACTTC. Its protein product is CASSFGVRGAYEQYF.